This is a list of T cell receptor beta chains from one sample in a study of blood T cell repertoires in COVID-19. The assay was immunoSEQ multiplex PCR, and TCRdb's table has in-frame clones only and misses some. The data contain 90,000 to 100,000 clones, around 87% of them singletons. Sequencing used peripheral blood. These receptors all come from a human donor in a cohort sampled during active COVID-19. Both conserved end residues are part of each CDR3.

V gene	J gene	CDR3 protein
TRBV29-1	TRBJ2-3	CSVDRVADTQYF
TRBV27	TRBJ1-2	CASSLSGGAHGYTF
TRBV30	TRBJ1-2	CAWSGQGARGYTF
TRBV19	TRBJ1-4	CASSILAASTNEKLFF
TRBV29-1	TRBJ2-1	CSVDSILAGLAGAAAYNEQFF
TRBV5-6	TRBJ1-4	CASSLGQVFGKLFF
TRBV7-9	TRBJ2-2	CASRGTRGTGELFF
TRBV6-6	TRBJ1-6	CASSYDRSSYNSPLHF
TRBV5-1	TRBJ2-5	CASSLGTGFVQETQYF
TRBV24-1	TRBJ2-7	CATSDGTSGPYEQYF